The entry below describes one T cell receptor (beta chain). Its target is not known. Unique molecular identifiers were built into the TCR beta cDNA libraries. TCRdb re-called the PCR reads through MiXCR, storing one row per CDR3 protein. The data contain 400,000 to 500,000 distinct CDR3 sequences, about 39% of them seen just once; the ten biggest clones take up around 8%. The CDR3 contains 16 residues. Trimming took 2 bases from V and 1 from J, leaving 12 bases between them. Germline V gene lookup returns CDR1 DFQATT and CDR2 SNEGSKA (reference sequence). The sample originates from a study of post-analysis software for immune sequencing data. General study findings and limits: Several TRBV segments were more frequent in patients than controls; TRBV5-6, TRBV5-1 and TRBV20-1 belonged to this group.

V usage is TRBV20-1 and J usage is TRBJ1-6; D gene ambiguous. The sequenced material came from blood. The TCR was taken from a girl aged 2-9 years with multiple sclerosis. In nucleotides, the CDR3 is TGCAGTGCTAGATTCCCCAGGAGGTCCTATAATTCACCCCTCCACTTT. It codes for CSARFPRRSYNSPLHF.